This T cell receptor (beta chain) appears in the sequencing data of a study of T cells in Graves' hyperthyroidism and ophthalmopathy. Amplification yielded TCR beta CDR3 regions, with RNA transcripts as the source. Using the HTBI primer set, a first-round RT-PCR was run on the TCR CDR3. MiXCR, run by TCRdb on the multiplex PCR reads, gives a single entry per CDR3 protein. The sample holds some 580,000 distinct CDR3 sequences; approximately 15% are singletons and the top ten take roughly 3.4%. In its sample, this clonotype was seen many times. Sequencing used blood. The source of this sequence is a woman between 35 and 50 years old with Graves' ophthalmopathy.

The CDR3 bases are TGCAGCGTTGGGACGTACACTTACTCCTACAATGAGCAGTTCTTC. It encodes CSVGTYTYSYNEQFF. V gene TRBV29-1 combines with J gene TRBJ2-1, with no clear D. Germline V lookup: CDR1 SQVTM, CDR2 ANQGSEA. CDR3 size: 15 residues. Trimming stripped 4 bases from V and 0 bases from J, with 13 bases between.